This T cell receptor (beta chain) was found in a study of T-cell reconstitution after alpha-beta-depleted transplantation in children. General study findings and limits: TCRbeta diversity was high at day 60 in some patients (a result of surviving recipient T cells and thymic progenitors).

This clonotype was recorded many times. The antigen is not known. Preparation of the TCRbeta library was carried out with unique molecular identifiers. TCRdb reprocessed the PCR reads via MiXCR and lists one record per CDR3 protein. The sample has about 97,000 distinct CDR3 sequences, over 6% seen once. With 3 bases removed from V and 3 bases from J, the gap between germline ends came to 7 bases. CDR1 KGHDR and CDR2 SFDVKD come from the germline V gene. There are 14 residues in the CDR3. The clonotype was recovered from a boy aged 2-15 years with acute lymphoblastic leukemia, due to receive a stem cell transplant. Material: PBMCs, obtained before TCRalphabeta/CD19-depleted stem cell transplant. This chain connects TRBV24-1 to TRBJ2-2; D may be TRBD1 (6 bases). CDR3 sequence reads: CATSDHRDTGELFF. The CDR3 nucleotides are TGTGCCACCAGTGATCACAGGGACACCGGGGAGCTGTTTTTT.